The clone carrying this TCR beta chain was seen only a few times. Antigen unknown. This specimen belongs to a study of T-cell reconstitution after alpha-beta-depleted transplantation in children. Researchers prepared the TCRbeta library using unique molecular identifiers, the study reports. TCRdb analysed the PCR reads with MiXCR anew, one entry per CDR3 protein. The sample consists of about 830,000 distinct CDR3 sequences, around 17% of them appearing once. Findings and limits, study-wide: One year after transplant, T-cell counts and diversity came mostly from newly produced T cells. The study traced high day-60 TCRbeta diversity in some patients to surviving recipient T cells and thymic progenitors. Several hundred graft clones that had expanded were reportedly the source of alpha-beta T cells about two months after transplant.

Trimming removed 2 bases at V and 0 bases at J, with 11 bases between. Germline V gives CDR1 MNHEY, CDR2 SVGEGT. The length of the CDR3 is 15 residues. Sequenced material: PBMCs, mostly from graft donor cells, taken 360 days after TCRalphabeta/CD19-depleted stem cell transplant. V is TRBV6-2 or TRBV6-3 and J is TRBJ2-7, with no clear D. The source is a male patient younger than 18 who had a stem cell transplant for acute lymphoblastic leukemia, so the T cells may come from the graft donor. The CDR3 is CASSYAYMSSYEQYF. CDR3 sequence (DNA): TGTGCCAGCAGTTACGCATACATGAGCTCCTACGAGCAGTACTTC.